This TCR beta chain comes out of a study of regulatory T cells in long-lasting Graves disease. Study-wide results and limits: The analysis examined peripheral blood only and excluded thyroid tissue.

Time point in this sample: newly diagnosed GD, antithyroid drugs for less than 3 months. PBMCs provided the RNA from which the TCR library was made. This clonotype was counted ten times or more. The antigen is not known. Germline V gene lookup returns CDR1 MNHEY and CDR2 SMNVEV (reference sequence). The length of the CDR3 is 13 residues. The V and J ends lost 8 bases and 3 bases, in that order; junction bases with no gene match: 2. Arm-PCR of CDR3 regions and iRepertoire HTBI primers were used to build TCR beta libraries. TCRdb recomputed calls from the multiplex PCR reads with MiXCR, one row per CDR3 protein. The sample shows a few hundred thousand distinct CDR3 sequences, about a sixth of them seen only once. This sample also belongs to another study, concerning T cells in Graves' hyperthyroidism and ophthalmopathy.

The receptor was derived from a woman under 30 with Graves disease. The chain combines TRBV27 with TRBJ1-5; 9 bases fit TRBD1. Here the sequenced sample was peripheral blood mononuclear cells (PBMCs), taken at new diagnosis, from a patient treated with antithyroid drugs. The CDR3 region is CASRDRANQPQHF. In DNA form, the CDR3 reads TGTGCCAGCCGGGACAGGGCCAATCAGCCCCAGCATTTT.